These 20 T cell receptor beta chains came from one sample sequenced in a study of PD-1 blockade in classical Hodgkin lymphoma. After autologous stem cell transplantation all patients relapsed, and prior brentuximab vedotin exposure differed between cohorts. From thawed PBMCs, magnetic negative selection was used to isolate the CD8+ T cells. Assay: immunoSEQ multiplex PCR; the TCRdb copy retains only in-frame clones and omits some. The sample includes roughly 5,600 clones, approximately 80% of them seen just once. This specimen was CD8+ T cells from blood, taken at baseline. Every receptor here comes from a human donor with classical Hodgkin lymphoma.

Comments on this clone: At the DNA level, this CDR3 is encoded by other sequences in the same sample as well. V is TRBV4-3 and J is TRBJ1-5; no clear D. V gave up 0 bases and J gave up 7 bases, with 10 bases separating them. The germline CDR1 and CDR2 sequences are LGHNA and YSLEER. This CDR3 has 14 residues. The CDR3 is CASSQEEGRQPQHF. The CDR3 DNA sequence: TGCGCCAGCAGCCAAGAGGAGGGCCGGCAGCCCCAGCATTTT.

V gene TRBV6-5 combines with J gene TRBJ1-1; D ambiguous. Deletions cut 7 bases from V and 8 bases from J, with 11 bases between. The CDR3 runs to 11 residues. Per germline, CDR1 MNHEY and CDR2 SVGAGI. The CDR3 here is CASINRGEAFF. CDR3 coding DNA: TGTGCCAGCATCAACCGAGGGGAAGCTTTCTTT.

The V and J genes are TRBV4-3 and TRBJ1-1, with D unresolved. The CDR3 extends over 15 amino acids. Trimming removed 5 bases at V and 3 bases at J, with 16 bases between. The germline V gene has CDR1 LGHNA and CDR2 YSLEER. The CDR3 bases are TGCGCCAGCAGCTGGATCGGTCCGGGCGACACTGAAGCTTTCTTT. Residues: CASSWIGPGDTEAFF.

This rearrangement joins TRBV30 to TRBJ1-2; 8 nucleotides line up with TRBD1. CDR3 length: 13 amino acids. Germline V lookup: CDR1 GTSNPN, CDR2 SVGIG (reference sequence). The ends lost 0 bases at V and 8 bases at J; junction bases unmatched: 5. Written as DNA, the CDR3 is TGTGCCTGGAGTGTGCCAGGACAGGGAGGCTACACCTTC. Translating it yields CAWSVPGQGGYTF.

The chain combines TRBV7-6 with TRBJ2-7; the match to TRBD1 covers 7 bases. V lost 5 bases to trimming and J lost 9 bases; unmatched junction nucleotides: 16. The CDR3 consists of 15 residues. CDR1 is SGHVS and CDR2 is FNYEAQ in the germline V gene. The CDR3 loop is CASSGSGQSLRGQYF. CDR3 DNA sequence: TGTGCCAGCAGCGGGTCGGGACAGTCCCTACGAGGGCAGTACTTC.

V and J are TRBV4-3 and TRBJ1-1; 8 bases fit TRBD1. The CDR3 is 16 residues long. Germline V lookup: CDR1 LGHNA, CDR2 YSLEER. V gave up 0 bases and J gave up 0 bases; unmatched junction bases: 3. The CDR3 region is CASSQDRGQLNTEAFF. CDR3 nucleotide sequence: TGCGCCAGCAGCCAAGACAGGGGGCAATTGAACACTGAAGCTTTCTTT.

The rearrangement uses TRBV9 and TRBJ1-1; D unclear. With 4 bases removed from V and 7 bases from J, the gap between germline ends came to 11 bases. Germline V lookup: CDR1 SGDLS, CDR2 YYNGEE. The CDR3 contains 12 residues. The CDR3 sequence: CASSLDENEAFF. The CDR3 nucleotides are TGTGCCAGCAGCTTAGACGAGAATGAAGCTTTCTTT.

The chain carries TRBV6-5 and TRBJ2-1; the D gene is possibly TRBD1 (6 bases). Trimming shortened V by 2 bases and J by 0 bases, and 8 bases separated the two germline ends. CDR3 length: 15 residues. The germline V gene encodes CDR1 MNHEY and CDR2 SVGAGI. The CDR3 sequence: CASSYLQGSYNEQFF. CDR3 DNA: TGTGCCAGCAGTTACCTACAGGGCTCCTACAATGAGCAGTTCTTC.

The chain uses TRBV7-8 and TRBJ1-1, with 9 nucleotides matching TRBD1. Germline V CDR1 and CDR2: SGHVS, FQNEAQ. The junction had 11 bases not matched to a gene; V was cut back by 5 bases and J by 7 bases. CDR3 length: 15 amino acids. The CDR3 spells CASSAPGQGPGEAFF. The CDR3, as DNA: TGTGCCAGCAGCGCCCCGGGACAGGGTCCGGGTGAAGCTTTCTTT.

The CDR3 reads CASSESNSGDEKLFF. CDR3 sequence (DNA): TGCGCCAGCAGTGAGTCGAACTCCGGGGATGAAAAACTGTTTTTT. The chain employs TRBV10-1 and TRBJ1-4; D gene ambiguous. CDR1 is WNHNN and CDR2 is SYGVQD in the germline V gene (reference sequence). The ends were cut back, 0 bases at V and 6 bases at J, with 11 bases in the middle. The CDR3 runs 15 residues.

V is TRBV25-1 and J is TRBJ1-1; 8 bases fit TRBD1. This CDR3 region has 15 residues. V shed 6 bases, J shed 5 bases, and the junction held 11 bases outside the gene matches. Germline V gives CDR1 MGHDK, CDR2 SYGVNS. The DNA of the CDR3 is TGTGCCAGCAGACTGTTCGGACAGGGAGGGACTGAAGCTTTCTTT. The encoded protein is CASRLFGQGGTEAFF. Full variable domain (missing parts from reference TRBV25-1 and TRBJ1-1): EADIYQTPRYLVIGTGKKITLECSQTMGHDKMYWYQQDPGMELHLIHYSYGVNSTEKGDLSSESTVSRIRTEHFPLTLESARPSHTSQYLCASRLFGQGGTEAFFGQGTRLTVV.

The J gene is TRBJ1-3, the V gene TRBV19; D remains unclear. Trimming removed 1 base from V and 3 bases from J, with 10 bases in between. CDR3 size: 15 residues. Germline loops: CDR1 LNHDA, CDR2 SQIVND (reference sequence). The CDR3 region is CASSIAGNSGNTIYF. The CDR3 bases are TGTGCCAGTAGTATAGCCGGGAATAGTGGAAACACCATATATTTT.

The V call is TRBV10-3, the J call TRBJ2-7, with 9 bases aligning to TRBD2. This CDR3 comprises 15 residues. The V segment lost 3 bases and the J segment 5 bases; nucleotides outside the gene matches: 8. Germline V gene lookup returns CDR1 ENHRY and CDR2 SYGVKD. CDR3 sequence: CAISDIAGARDEQYF. CDR3 sequence (DNA): TGTGCCATCAGTGATATAGCGGGGGCGAGGGACGAGCAGTACTTC.

The rearrangement joins TRBV19 to TRBJ1-5; D perhaps matches TRBD1 (5 bases). The ends were cut back, 4 bases at V and 4 bases at J, with 8 bases in the middle. The germline V gene encodes CDR1 LNHDA and CDR2 SQIVND (reference sequence). The CDR3 is 13 residues long. CDR3: CASSTPGNQPQHF. The CDR3 DNA reads TGTGCCAGTAGTACTCCAGGGAATCAGCCCCAGCATTTT.

V usage is TRBV4-1 and J usage is TRBJ2-5, with D unresolved. CDR1 MGHRA and CDR2 YSYEKL come from the germline V gene. The CDR3 length is 16 residues. Between the trimmed V and J ends, which lost 3 bases and 1 base, there was a span of 15 bases. CDR3 nucleotides: TGCGCCAGCAGCCAGACTCCGGGTTCCTTCCAAGAGACCCAGTACTTC. Translation: CASSQTPGSFQETQYF.

The chain joins TRBV18 to TRBJ2-2; TRBD2 matches 8 bases. V lost 3 bases, J lost 4 bases, and 7 bases stayed unmatched. The CDR3 totals 16 residues. Germline V gives CDR1 KGHSH, CDR2 LQKENI. CDR3 loop: CASSPPGGSATGELFF. Here the CDR3 DNA reads TGTGCCAGCTCACCTCCGGGGGGGTCGGCCACCGGGGAGCTGTTTTTT.

This chain joins TRBV11-2 and TRBJ1-1; unclear D gene. V lost 1 base to trimming and J lost 4 bases, with 10 bases between them. There are 14 residues in the CDR3. Germline-derived CDR1 and CDR2 are SGHAT and FQNNGV. CDR3 region: CASSLVRARTEAFF. In DNA, the CDR3 is TGTGCCAGCAGCTTAGTTAGGGCCCGCACTGAAGCTTTCTTT.

The V gene is TRBV7-9, the J gene TRBJ2-7; D unresolved. The CDR3 has 12 amino acids. Germline loops: CDR1 SEHNR, CDR2 FQNEAQ (reference sequence). Trimming cost V 1 base and J 7 bases, with 8 bases left between them. CDR3 nucleotide sequence: TGTGCCAGCAGCTTAGGGCAGGAGGAGCAGTACTTC. It encodes CASSLGQEEQYF. The full variable domain, in which reference TRBV7-9 and TRBJ2-7 provide the parts outside the CDR3, is DTGVSQNPRHKITKRGQNVTFRCDPISEHNRLYWYRQTLGQGPEFLTYFQNEAQLEKSRLLSDRFSAERPKGSFSTLEIQRTEQGDSAMYLCASSLGQEEQYFGPGTRLTVT.

This chain joins TRBV10-3 and TRBJ1-2; D may be TRBD1 (5 bases). CDR3 length equals 16 residues. Per germline, CDR1 ENHRY and CDR2 SYGVKD. V gave up 2 bases and J gave up 3 bases, with 16 bases separating them. The CDR3 spells CAISETPGGADYGYTF. DNA of the CDR3: TGTGCCATCAGTGAGACCCCCGGAGGGGCGGACTATGGCTACACCTTC.

This clone was detected only a few times. This chain joins TRBV5-1 and TRBJ1-5; D may be TRBD1 (6 bases). The CDR3 consists of 16 residues. Germline V lookup: CDR1 SGHRS, CDR2 YFSETQ. V gave up 0 bases and J gave up 2 bases, with 12 bases separating them. In DNA form, the CDR3 reads TGCGCCAGCAGCTTGGCGGGGTCAGGGGGCAATCAGCCCCAGCATTTT. Translating it yields CASSLAGSGGNQPQHF.